This T cell receptor beta chain emerged from a study of T-cell memory formation after mild COVID-19. At the level of the study: Clustering of TCRs was largely donor specific. Points from the study as a whole: Second-wave clones reaching peak frequency on day 37 lacked confirmed SARS-CoV-2 specificity.

The CDR3 runs 15 residues. Germline CDR1 and CDR2: SGHKS and YYEKEE (reference sequence). The germline V and J ends were trimmed by 10 bases and 2 bases, with 21 bases remaining between them. 5'RACE with constant-segment primers built TCRalpha and TCRbeta cDNA libraries with UMIs. TCRdb analysed the 5' RACE reads with MiXCR anew, one entry per CDR3 protein. The sample contains 300,000 to 400,000 distinct CDR3 sequences, around a sixth of which appear only once. Regarding this clonotype: Its antigen is as yet unknown.

This sequence joins TRBV5-5 and TRBJ1-1; D is unresolved. The sample taken for sequencing was PBMCs or a T cell subset sorted from them (not recorded which). This clonotype was obtained from a man aged 18 to 29 who had mild COVID-19 (a few samples of this study predate the infection). Cell type and time point are not known. The CDR3 DNA reads TGTGCCGGAGATAATCCCCCACCCCTCAACACTGAAGCTTTCTTT. Translated: CAGDNPPPLNTEAFF.